This passage covers 7 T cell receptor beta chains from one sample sequenced in a study of cytomegalovirus exposure and HLA in healthy donors. PCR employed 60 Vbeta and 13 Jbeta primers. The assay was immunoSEQ multiplex PCR, and TCRdb's table has in-frame clones only and misses some. Among approximately 76,000 clones listed, under 85% were seen once. Specimen: PBMCs. These receptors were obtained from a woman aged 40 to 50 in good health and CMV-seropositive.

This sequence joins TRBV2 and TRBJ2-5, with 7 positions matching TRBD1. V trimming: 9 bases; J trimming: 7 bases; junction bases outside the gene matches: 5. Germline CDR1 SNHLY, CDR2 FYNNEI. This CDR3 contains 11 residues. In DNA, the CDR3 is TGTGCCAGACGACAGGGTACGACCCAGTACTTC. Translating gives CARRQGTTQYF.

This clone was counted only a few times. The V call is TRBV2, the J call TRBJ2-3; TRBD1 agrees at 7 bases. V shed 7 bases and J 6 bases; nucleotides not matched to a gene: 7. CDR1 is SNHLY and CDR2 is FYNNEI in the germline V gene. The length of the CDR3 is 13 residues. The CDR3 spells CASTRQGRDTQYF. The CDR3 DNA reads as TGTGCCAGCACCCGACAGGGACGGGATACGCAGTATTTT.

This clone has only one observation. The J gene is TRBJ1-1, the V gene TRBV7-6, with D unclear. This CDR3 has 14 amino acids. CDR1 is SGHVS, CDR2 FNYEAQ, per germline. V lost 1 base, J lost 1 base, and 7 bases lay in between. The CDR3 reads CASSLVAGNTEAFF. For the CDR3, the DNA is TGTGCCAGCAGCTTAGTGGCTGGGAACACTGAAGCTTTCTTT.

This clone was seen just once. The rearrangement joins TRBV6-4 to TRBJ2-2; TRBD1 matches at 7 bases. Germline trimming cut 8 bases from V and 7 bases from J; bases unmatched to any gene: 10. This CDR3 region has 14 residues. CDR1 MRHNA and CDR2 SNTAGT come from the germline V gene. The CDR3 spells CASFYRGVFGELFF. CDR3 in DNA: TGTGCCAGCTTCTACAGGGGCGTCTTCGGGGAGCTGTTTTTT.

This chain connects TRBV21-1 to TRBJ1-1; the table's TRBD1 call for D was not verified on the DNA. TRBV21-1 is annotated as a pseudogene. CDR3 length: 20 residues. Here the CDR3 DNA reads TGTGCCAGCAGCAAACGAAACTACCTGGACAAATTGGCTCGGAACACTGAAGCTTTCTTT. As protein: CASSKRNYLDKLARNTEAFF.

The rearrangement uses TRBV5-1 and TRBJ1-5, with D perhaps matching TRBD1 (6 bases). Germline V gene data show CDR1 as SGHRS and CDR2 as YFSETQ. Trimming took 4 bases from V and 5 from J, leaving 16 bases between them. The CDR3 covers 15 residues. The CDR3 here is CASSPWGGRDQPQHF. The CDR3 DNA reads as TGCGCCAGCAGCCCCTGGGGGGGGCGTGATCAGCCCCAGCATTTT.

The V and J genes are TRBV2 and TRBJ1-3; possible D gene TRBD1, 5 bases. This CDR3 has 15 amino acids. The V gene lost 4 bases and the J gene lost 4 bases, with 14 bases spanning the gap. The germline V gene encodes CDR1 SNHLY and CDR2 FYNNEI. CDR3 in amino acids: CASSVLGRVGNTIYF. The CDR3 DNA is TGTGCCAGCAGTGTTCTGGGGCGAGTAGGAAACACCATATATTTT.